These T cell receptor beta chains were read from a single sample in a study of T cells in Graves' hyperthyroidism and ophthalmopathy. TCRdb reanalysed the multiplex PCR reads using MiXCR and keeps one entry per CDR3 protein. The data contain fewer than 450,000 distinct CDR3 sequences, about 18% of them singletons. Material for sequencing was blood. The receptors were sampled from a man aged 18-30 years with Graves' ophthalmopathy. Each CDR3 is given with its conserved first and last residue. The order of the fields is CDR3 length, J gene, V gene, D gene, CDR3 protein. A D gene is named only where the DNA matches it firmly.

>15|TRBJ1-1|TRBV4-1|-
CASSFKEGGKTEAFF
>13|TRBJ1-2|TRBV30|-
CAWSPGPNYGYTF
>15|TRBJ1-6|TRBV10-3|TRBD1
CAIGTDRSENSPLHF
>15|TRBJ1-5|TRBV3-1|-
CASSPRGRSNQPQHF
>13|TRBJ1-4|TRBV27|-
CASSLSGDEKLFF
>13|TRBJ1-2|TRBV20-1|TRBD1
CSVQQGANYGYTF
>15|TRBJ1-1|TRBV19|-
CASSRRQVLNTEAFF
>17|TRBJ1-5|TRBV19|-
CASRIQGGGNSNQPQHF
>14|TRBJ1-1|TRBV20-1|-
CSARVPPRNTEAFF
>15|TRBJ2-7|TRBV5-1|-
CASSLLQGSAYEQYF
>14|TRBJ2-7|TRBV6-1|-
CASSPRGRDYEQYF
>16|TRBJ2-2|TRBV7-2|-
CASSLAFGTRAGELFF
>15|TRBJ2-7|TRBV5-1|TRBD2
CASRLTSGGTDEQYF
>13|TRBJ1-2|TRBV5-8|-
CASSSGGLHGYTF
>17|TRBJ2-2|TRBV6-1|TRBD2
CASSTGGVPANTGELFF
>16|TRBJ1-2|TRBV19|-
CASSIARGAPRDGYTF
>14|TRBJ2-5|TRBV11-2|TRBD2
CASSVSGSGETQYF
>13|TRBJ2-3|TRBV29-1|TRBD2
CSVGGGAKDTQYF
>19|TRBJ1-6|TRBV2|TRBD1
CASSPTRTQGAVGNSPLHF
>15|TRBJ2-1|TRBV11-2|TRBD2
CASSSGLAGNNEQFF
>16|TRBJ1-6|TRBV10-3|-
CAISESGFQGISPLHF
>13|TRBJ2-7|TRBV20-1|-
CSALSPGTYEQYF
>16|TRBJ2-2|TRBV7-8|-
CASSLARLSNTGELFF
>14|TRBJ1-5|TRBV2|-
CASSKTASNQPQHF
>15|TRBJ2-1|TRBV11-2|TRBD2
CASSQTSGEYNEQFF
>17|TRBJ2-1|TRBV2|TRBD2
CASSQLAGGPDDYEQFF
>13|TRBJ1-1|TRBV11-3|-
CASSFAPDTEAFF
>13|TRBJ2-7|TRBV12-3/TRBV12-4|-
CASRSGGDYEQYF
>13|TRBJ1-5|TRBV11-2|-
CASSRGLSQPQHF
>14|TRBJ1-5|TRBV15|-
CASSQGLSNQPQHF
>14|TRBJ1-1|TRBV19|-
CASMAPSQNTEAFF
>16|TRBJ1-1|TRBV4-1|-
CASSQGAGAMNTEAFF
>14|TRBJ2-2|TRBV20-1|-
CSARGNSITGELFF
>16|TRBJ2-4|TRBV7-2|TRBD2
CASSLEPAGSWDIQYF
>15|TRBJ2-3|TRBV9|-
CASSAAPRDSPSQYF
>16|TRBJ1-2|TRBV12-3/TRBV12-4|TRBD1
CASSLYPRDRSRGYTF
>17|TRBJ2-5|TRBV12-3/TRBV12-4|-
CASSYGTGTLTRETQYF
>18|TRBJ1-2|TRBV3-1|-
CASSQSSRAPEASYGYTF
>16|TRBJ1-1|TRBV6-1|TRBD1
CASRTGTGGGTIEAFF
>16|TRBJ2-7|TRBV6-5|-
CASSYSKRQVPYEQYF
>15|TRBJ2-2|TRBV27|TRBD1
CASSIRGQDTGELFF
>15|TRBJ1-1|TRBV5-8|-
CASSYRGGLNTEAFF
>17|TRBJ2-7|TRBV28|TRBD2
CASSFARGLAGTYEQYF
>14|TRBJ1-5|TRBV20-1|-
CSAQTVYSNQPQHF